The 10 T cell receptor beta chains below all came from one sample that was sequenced in a study of identical twins. One entry per CDR3 protein results from TCRdb running MiXCR on the 5' RACE reads. The sample lists about 520,000 distinct CDR3 sequences; roughly 21% were seen once. This sample was also put to use in a study of T cells expressing NK-cell markers.

Sequenced input: CD4+ T cells sorted from blood. The source of these receptors is a young woman in good health.

The gene calls are TRBV20-1 and TRBJ2-1, with 7 bases identical to TRBD2. The junction had 8 bases not matched to a gene; V was cut back by 3 bases and J by 6 bases. This CDR3 region has 14 residues. Germline CDR1 is DFQATT and CDR2 is SNEGSKA (reference sequence). CDR3 sequence: CSASSSGAGNEQFF. In nucleotides, the CDR3 is TGCAGTGCTAGTTCCAGCGGGGCAGGCAATGAGCAGTTCTTC.

Ten or more counts support this clonotype. The chain carries TRBV12-3 or TRBV12-4 and TRBJ2-7; D is unresolved. The CDR3 contains 13 residues. Trimming stripped 8 bases from V and 6 bases from J, with 17 bases between. CDR3 sequence: CASSALLPLEQYF. DNA of the CDR3: TGTGCCAGCTCGGCACTTCTGCCTCTCGAGCAGTACTTC.

This clonotype has a handful of counts. The CDR3 DNA is TGTGCCACCGCGCTAGGGGGAGCAAGTCAAGAGACCCAGTACTTC. Translated, it gives CATALGGASQETQYF. V and J are TRBV15 and TRBJ2-5, with D perhaps matching TRBD1 (6 bases). Between the trimmed V and J ends, which lost 8 bases and 2 bases, there was a span of 18 bases. This CDR3 comprises 15 residues. Germline V gives CDR1 LNHNV, CDR2 YYDKDF (reference sequence).

This clonotype was counted only a few times. The V gene is TRBV9, the J gene TRBJ1-2; D ambiguous. Trimming left V 5 bases short and J 5 bases short, with 16 bases between. The CDR3 is made up of 14 amino acids. From germline, CDR1 is SGDLS and CDR2 YYNGEE. CDR3 region: CASRDHSSRYGYTF. Here the CDR3 DNA reads TGTGCCAGCAGAGATCATTCCTCCCGATATGGCTACACCTTC. The full variable domain, completed using reference TRBV9 and TRBJ1-2, is DSGVTQTPKHLITATGQRVTLRCSPRSGDLSVYWYQQSLDQGLQFLIQYYNGEERAKGNILERFSAQQFPDLHSELNLSSLELGDSALYFCASRDHSSRYGYTFGSGTRLTVV.

The chain is built from TRBV24-1 and TRBJ2-7; a possible D gene is TRBD2 (6 bases). V gave up 9 bases and J gave up 3 bases, with 23 bases separating them. CDR3 length: 16 residues. Per germline, CDR1 KGHDR and CDR2 SFDVKD. CDR3 residues: CATLGPCLALNYEQYF. Here the CDR3 DNA reads TGTGCCACCTTGGGACCATGTCTAGCGCTAAACTACGAGCAGTACTTC.

This clonotype was counted a few times. V and J are TRBV4-3 and TRBJ1-1, with D unclear. Germline values: CDR1 LGHNA, CDR2 YSLEER. The CDR3 covers 14 residues. Deletions cut 0 bases from V and 3 bases from J, with 8 bases between. The CDR3 reads CASSQDLGDTEAFF. Here the CDR3 DNA reads TGCGCCAGCAGCCAAGATCTTGGGGACACTGAAGCTTTCTTT.

This clonotype was seen only a few times. V and J are TRBV20-1 and TRBJ1-1; D may be TRBD1 (5 bases). The CDR3 length is 15 residues. The V and J ends lost 5 bases and 1 base respectively, with 17 bases between them. From germline, CDR1 is DFQATT and CDR2 SNEGSKA (reference sequence). The CDR3 sequence is CSAFPGPGGNTEAFF. The CDR3 nucleotides are TGCAGTGCTTTTCCCGGACCCGGGGGGAACACTGAAGCTTTCTTT.

This clonotype was counted at least ten times. The chain combines TRBV12-3 or TRBV12-4 with TRBJ2-7, with D maybe TRBD2 (6 bases). The CDR3 runs 15 residues. The V end was cut by 7 bases, the J end by 0 bases, with 16 bases between. This chain's CDR3 is CASTLGGDLSYEQYF. In DNA form, the CDR3 reads TGTGCCAGCACCCTCGGCGGGGACCTCTCCTACGAGCAGTACTTC.

This clonotype was found a few times. The chain recombines TRBV5-6 with TRBJ2-3, with D uncertain. Looked up from germline, CDR1 is SGHDT and CDR2 is YYEEEE. V gave up 2 bases and J gave up 7 bases, with 20 bases separating them. The CDR3 runs to 16 residues. The CDR3, as DNA: TGTGCCAGCAGCTTCAAGGCTCAGTCCCTGGCGTATACGCAGTATTTT. This encodes CASSFKAQSLAYTQYF. Complete variable domain (other parts from reference TRBV5-6 and TRBJ2-3): DAGVTQSPTHLIKTRGQQVTLRCSPKSGHDTVSWYQQALGQGPQFIFQYYEEEERQRGNFPDRFSGHQFPNYSSELNVNALLLGDSALYLCASSFKAQSLAYTQYFGPGTRLTVL.

The sample holds many counts of this clonotype. This chain joins TRBV3-1 and TRBJ2-1, with 7 bases identical to TRBD2. In germline, CDR1 is LGHDT, CDR2 YNNKEL (reference sequence). CDR3 length: 15 amino acids. J was trimmed by 9 bases and V by 2 bases; bases with no gene match: 10. The CDR3 sequence is CASSQLVTGGSEQFF. The CDR3, as DNA: TGTGCCAGCAGCCAACTCGTGACGGGGGGAAGTGAGCAGTTCTTC.